A single sample is the source of the 23 T cell receptor beta chains below, sequenced in a study of brain metastases from non-small cell lung cancer. Assay: immunoSEQ multiplex PCR; the TCRdb copy retains only in-frame clones and omits some. The sample contains roughly 14,000 clones, over 80% of which appear only once. The sequencing sample was made of primary lung tumor tissue. These receptors came from a donor at least 40 years old with non-small cell lung cancer.

This clone showed up just once. The chain is built from TRBV5-1 and TRBJ2-3; 9 nucleotides agree with TRBD2. Trimming cost V 2 bases and J 1 base; bases outside gene matches: 11. CDR1 is SGHRS, CDR2 YFSETQ, per germline. CDR3 length: 18 amino acids. The CDR3 here is CASSFRRGGAGGTDTQYF. CDR3 DNA: TGCGCCAGCAGCTTCAGGCGCGGGGGGGCCGGGGGCACAGATACGCAGTATTTT. Based on the CDR3 plus reference TRBV5-1 and TRBJ2-3, the full variable domain is KAGVTQTPRYLIKTRGQQVTLSCSPISGHRSVSWYQQTPGQGLQFLFEYFSETQRNKGNFPGRFSGRQFSNSRSEMNVSTLELGDSALYLCASSFRRGGAGGTDTQYFGPGTRLTVL.

The chain has TRBV7-3 and TRBJ2-6, with D perhaps being TRBD1 or TRBD2 (5 bases each). The V and J ends lost 0 bases and 4 bases respectively, with 7 bases between them. This CDR3 is built from 15 residues. CDR1 is SGHTA, CDR2 FQGTGA, per germline. The CDR3 sequence is CASSLTGDGANVLTF. The CDR3 bases are TGTGCCAGCAGCTTAACCGGGGACGGGGCCAACGTCCTGACTTTC. The full variable domain, in which reference TRBV7-3 and TRBJ2-6 provide the parts outside the CDR3, is GAGVSQTPSNKVTEKGKYVELRCDPISGHTALYWYRQSLGQGPEFLIYFQGTGAADDSGLPNDRFFAVRPEGSVSTLKIQRTERGDSAVYLCASSLTGDGANVLTFGAGSRLTVL.

The chain carries TRBV29-1 and TRBJ1-1, with D unclear. This CDR3 region has 14 residues. The germline V and J ends were trimmed by 7 bases and 4 bases, with 19 bases remaining between them. CDR1 and CDR2 from the germline V gene are SQVTM and ANQGSEA. CDR3 loop: CSAHKQLGVTEAFF. CDR3 in DNA: TGCAGCGCACATAAACAGCTGGGTGTCACTGAAGCTTTCTTT.

The chain carries TRBV7-9 and TRBJ2-2; a weak D match, TRBD1 (6 bases). Germline V gene sequence: CDR1 SEHNR, CDR2 FQNEAQ (reference sequence). This CDR3 is built from 14 residues. V dropped 3 bases and J dropped 4 bases, with 9 bases sitting between them. CDR3 region: CASSLDRATGELFF. The CDR3 bases are TGTGCCAGCAGCTTGGACAGAGCCACCGGGGAGCTGTTTTTT.

The chain carries TRBV27 and TRBJ2-7; tentatively, D is TRBD1 (6 bases). V was cut by 5 bases and J by 7 bases, with 24 bases left in between. This CDR3 is 16 amino acids long. Per germline, CDR1 MNHEY and CDR2 SMNVEV (reference sequence). CDR3 in DNA: TGTGCCAGCAGTCTAACCCCCCCCACAGGGCCGAGGGAGCAGTACGTC. Translating gives CASSLTPPTGPREQYV.

V usage is TRBV6-5 and J usage is TRBJ2-7; either TRBD1 or TRBD2 may fit D (5 bases each). Germline CDR1 MNHEY, CDR2 SVGAGI. Trimming pared 3 bases from V and 2 bases from J, leaving 17 bases between. The CDR3 sequence is 16 residues long. The CDR3 bases are TGTGCCAGCAGTTATGGGAAAGGGACGCCGACCTACGAGCAGTACGTC. Its protein product is CASSYGKGTPTYEQYV.

The CDR3 DNA reads TGTGCCAGCAGCTTAGAAATGGGAGACAGGGGGCGCGGGGATACGCAGTATTTT. This encodes CASSLEMGDRGRGDTQYF. This rearrangement joins TRBV7-6 to TRBJ2-3; 10 bases align to TRBD1. Germline V gene data show CDR1 as SGHVS and CDR2 as FNYEAQ. The CDR3 contains 18 residues. The V gene end was trimmed by 1 base and the J gene end by 6 bases; junction bases not matched to a gene: 13. Full variable domain (outside the CDR3, taken from reference TRBV7-6 and TRBJ2-3): GAGVSQSPRYKVTKRGQDVALRCDPISGHVSLYWYRQALGQGPEFLTYFNYEAQQDKSGLPNDRFSAERPEGSISTLTIQRTEQRDSAMYRCASSLEMGDRGRGDTQYFGPGTRLTVL.

The chain uses TRBV2 and TRBJ1-1; D remains unclear. Trimming removed 6 bases at V and 4 bases at J, with 15 bases between. This CDR3 is built from 14 residues. CDR1 is SNHLY, CDR2 FYNNEI, per germline. The CDR3 coding sequence is TGTGCCAGCAGCGTTCTCGGAGGGAGCACTGAAGCTTTCTTT. Translation gives CASSVLGGSTEAFF.

This clone was seen only a few times. J is TRBJ1-1 and V is TRBV19; D might be TRBD1 (5 bases). The V gene lost 10 bases and the J gene lost 3 bases, with 21 bases spanning the gap. The CDR3 covers 15 residues. Germline CDR1 is LNHDA and CDR2 is SQIVND (reference sequence). This CDR3 reads CATTDTTWRDTEAFF. In DNA form, the CDR3 reads TGTGCCACCACGGACACAACCTGGAGGGACACTGAAGCTTTCTTT.

V and J are TRBV5-5 and TRBJ1-2; D gene unclear. V was pared by 0 bases and J by 3 bases, with 12 bases between. CDR3 length: 15 residues. Per the germline V gene, CDR1 is SGHKS and CDR2 is YYEKEE (reference sequence). Here the CDR3 reads CASSLGVVPDYGYTF. The CDR3 DNA is TGTGCCAGCAGCTTGGGGGTGGTTCCAGACTATGGCTACACCTTC. The full variable domain, completed using reference TRBV5-5 and TRBJ1-2, is DAGVTQSPTHLIKTRGQQVTLRCSPISGHKSVSWYQQVLGQGPQFIFQYYEKEERGRGNFPDRFSARQFPNYSSELNVNALLLGDSALYLCASSLGVVPDYGYTFGSGTRLTVV.

The CDR3 DNA sequence: TGTGCCAGCTCACCGGGACAGCATGAAAAACTGTTTTTT. This sequence encodes CASSPGQHEKLFF. This rearrangement joins TRBV18 to TRBJ1-4, with TRBD1 matching over 7 bases. Germline V gives CDR1 KGHSH, CDR2 LQKENI. This CDR3 has 13 amino acids. J was trimmed by 6 bases and V by 3 bases; bases with no gene match: 1.

The rearrangement uses TRBV7-3 and TRBJ2-1, with D perhaps being TRBD1 or TRBD2 (5 bases each). The CDR3 covers 15 residues. Per the germline V gene, CDR1 is SGHTA and CDR2 is FQGTGA. V lost 5 bases and J lost 6, with 17 bases in between. The CDR3 bases are TGTGCCAGCAGCCTCACTAGTGCAGGGTTCAATGAGCAGTTCTTC. Residues: CASSLTSAGFNEQFF.

V is TRBV5-5 and J is TRBJ2-7; maybe TRBD1 (5 bases). Germline V gives CDR1 SGHKS, CDR2 YYEKEE (reference sequence). V was clipped by 0 bases and J by 3 bases, with 10 bases between them. This CDR3 is 14 amino acids long. The CDR3 sequence: CASSLATGLYEQYV. The CDR3 nucleotides are TGTGCCAGCAGCTTGGCCACAGGCCTCTACGAGCAGTACGTC.

V usage is TRBV6-5 and J usage is TRBJ1-4; tentatively, D is TRBD1 (5 bases). CDR3 length: 15 residues. Trimming took 6 bases from V and 4 from J, leaving 15 bases between them. Germline loops: CDR1 MNHEY, CDR2 SVGAGI. The CDR3 here is CASRPREQNNEKLFF. The DNA for the CDR3 is TGTGCCAGCAGACCCAGGGAACAGAATAATGAAAAACTGTTTTTT.

The chain is built from TRBV24-1 and TRBJ2-1; 8 bases match TRBD2. With V trimmed by 5 bases and J by 5 bases, 10 bases remained unmatched. This CDR3 has 16 residues. The germline V gene encodes CDR1 KGHDR and CDR2 SFDVKD. The CDR3 reads CATSADLTSAHNEQFF. The CDR3 nucleotides read TGTGCCACCAGTGCCGATTTGACTAGCGCCCACAATGAGCAGTTCTTC.

V and J are TRBV5-1 and TRBJ2-1, with unresolved D. Trimming shortened V by 1 base and J by 5 bases, and 4 bases separated the two germline ends. The CDR3 has 12 residues. Per germline, CDR1 SGHRS and CDR2 YFSETQ. CDR3 nucleotides: TGCGCCAGCAGCTTGTCCGACAATGAGCAGTTCTTC. This gives the protein CASSLSDNEQFF.

This clone has a single count. The chain is built from TRBV23-1 and TRBJ1-2; 9 bases map to TRBD1. TRBV23-1 belongs to the ORF category, with a function that is uncertain. Unmatched junction bases numbered 6, after V lost 3 bases and J lost 10 bases. This CDR3 comprises 13 residues. The CDR3 here is CASSHRIQGAYTF. CDR3 nucleotide sequence: TGCGCCAGCAGTCATAGGATACAGGGGGCCTACACCTTC.

A remark on this clone: Germline is not matched at one junction end, which may reflect a read error. The chain has TRBV5-6 and TRBJ1-2; the D is unclear. The CDR3 is 15 residues long. The V gene's germline CDR1 is SGHDT and CDR2 YYEEEE. The CDR3 reads CTSSLAEAGRYGYTF. DNA for the CDR3: TGTACCAGCAGCTTGGCGGAGGCCGGGAGATATGGCTACACCTTC.

This chain links TRBV3-1 (or the pseudogene TRBV3-2) with TRBJ1-2; the D is unclear. CDR1 and CDR2 from the germline V gene are LGHDT and YNNKEL (reference sequence). This CDR3 has 14 residues. V lost 4 bases to trimming and J lost 4 bases, with 13 bases between them. CDR3 sequence reads: CASSPGGQTYGYTF. The CDR3 DNA follows: TGTGCCAGCAGCCCCGGAGGGCAGACCTATGGCTACACCTTC.

About this clone itself: Other DNA sequences in this specimen translate into the identical CDR3. The V and J genes are TRBV7-3 and TRBJ1-1; 11 bases line up with TRBD1. The CDR3 spans 14 residues. With 8 bases clipped from V and 3 bases from J, the junction kept 5 bases outside the gene matches. The V gene's germline CDR1 is SGHTA and CDR2 FQGTGA. This chain's CDR3 is CASGQGATDTEAFF. DNA of the CDR3: TGTGCCAGCGGACAGGGGGCGACGGACACTGAAGCTTTCTTT. The full variable domain, rest sourced from reference TRBV7-3 and TRBJ1-1, is GAGVSQTPSNKVTEKGKYVELRCDPISGHTALYWYRQSLGQGPEFLIYFQGTGAADDSGLPNDRFFAVRPEGSVSTLKIQRTERGDSAVYLCASGQGATDTEAFFGQGTRLTVV.

The rearrangement uses TRBV6-2 or TRBV6-3 and TRBJ2-1; maybe TRBD1 (6 bases). V was trimmed by 2 bases and J by 8 bases, leaving 16 bases between them. Germline CDR1 MNHEY, CDR2 SVGEGT. The CDR3 has 15 amino acids. CDR3 bases: TGTGCCAGCAGTTACCGGGACACACGATGGGATGAGCAGTTCTTC. This encodes CASSYRDTRWDEQFF.

This chain joins TRBV5-6 and TRBJ2-2; TRBD1 or TRBD2 may be the D gene (5 bases each). Germline V gene data show CDR1 as SGHDT and CDR2 as YYEEEE. This CDR3 spans 15 amino acids. V shed 4 bases and J shed 2 bases, with 12 bases lying between them. The CDR3 spells CASSGPGRNTGELFF. CDR3 nucleotide sequence: TGTGCCAGCAGCGGCCCAGGGAGAAACACCGGGGAGCTGTTTTTT.

This chain uses TRBV6-2 or TRBV6-3 with TRBJ1-1; unclear D gene. The germline V gene has CDR1 MNHEY and CDR2 SVGEGT. The CDR3 is 12 amino acids. V gave up 2 bases and J gave up 7 bases, with 8 bases separating them. In nucleotides, the CDR3 is TGTGCCAGCAGTTACCCTGTCAATGAAGCTTTCTTT. Residues: CASSYPVNEAFF.